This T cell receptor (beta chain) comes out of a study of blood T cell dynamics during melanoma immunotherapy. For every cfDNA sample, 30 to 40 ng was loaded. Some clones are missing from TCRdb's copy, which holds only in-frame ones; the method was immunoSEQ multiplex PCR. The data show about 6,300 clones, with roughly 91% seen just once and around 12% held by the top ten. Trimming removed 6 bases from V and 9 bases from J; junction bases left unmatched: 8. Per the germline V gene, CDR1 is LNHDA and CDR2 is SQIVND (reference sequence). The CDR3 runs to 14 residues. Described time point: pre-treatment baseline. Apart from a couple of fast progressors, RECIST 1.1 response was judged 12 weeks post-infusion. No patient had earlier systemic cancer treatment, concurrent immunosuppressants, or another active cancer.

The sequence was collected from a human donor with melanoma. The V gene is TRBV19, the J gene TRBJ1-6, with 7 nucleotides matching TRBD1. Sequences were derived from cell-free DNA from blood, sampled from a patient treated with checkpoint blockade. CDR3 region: CASRSARGGSPLHF. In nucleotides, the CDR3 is TGTGCCAGTAGGAGCGCCAGGGGGGGTTCACCCCTCCACTTT.